One sample yielded the 28 T cell receptor beta chains listed below, sequenced in a study of blood T cells in healthy people across ages. Primed by a sample-barcoded 5' primer and a J-beta primer mix, a second PCR proceeded for about 6 to 12 cycles. TCRdb redid the calling of the 5' RACE reads with MiXCR, one entry per CDR3 protein. The table records approximately 1,700,000 distinct CDR3 sequences, 35% to 50% of them present only once. Material: blood. Receptors originate from a human donor in good health.

The chain links TRBV5-1 to TRBJ2-7; TRBD2 aligns across 9 bases. CDR1 is SGHRS, CDR2 YFSETQ, per germline. J was trimmed by 0 bases and V by 4 bases; bases with no gene match: 5. CDR3 length: 15 amino acids. The CDR3 loop is CASSPWTSVSYEQYF. The CDR3 nucleotides read TGCGCCAGCAGCCCCTGGACTAGCGTCTCCTACGAGCAGTACTTC. Full variable domain (remainder filled in from reference TRBV5-1 and TRBJ2-7): KAGVTQTPRYLIKTRGQQVTLSCSPISGHRSVSWYQQTPGQGLQFLFEYFSETQRNKGNFPGRFSGRQFSNSRSEMNVSTLELGDSALYLCASSPWTSVSYEQYFGPGTRLTVT.

Remarks on this clonotype: A much larger clone is a single base away; this may be a read error. The chain joins TRBV10-3 to TRBJ2-3; TRBD2 agrees at 7 bases. J gave up 8 bases and V 10 bases, and 15 bases lay outside the gene matches. Germline assignment: CDR1 ENHRY and CDR2 SYGVKD. There are 14 residues in the CDR3. The CDR3 DNA is TGTGCCACCGGACAAGGACTAGTTATTGGTACGCAGTATTTT. Translation: CATGQGLVIGTQYF.

The J gene is TRBJ1-4, the V gene TRBV10-3; D unresolved. Trimming removed 3 bases at V and 2 bases at J, with 13 bases between. Germline V gene lookup returns CDR1 ENHRY and CDR2 SYGVKD. This CDR3 is 16 amino acids long. The CDR3 sequence is CAISDVGGNTNEKLFF. The DNA of the CDR3 is TGTGCCATCAGTGACGTGGGAGGGAATACTAATGAAAAACTGTTTTTT.

The rearrangement joins TRBV20-1 to TRBJ2-6; D remains unclear. The V end was cut by 0 bases, the J end by 0 bases, with 6 bases between. The CDR3 is 15 residues long. Per germline, CDR1 DFQATT and CDR2 SNEGSKA (reference sequence). CDR3 nucleotides: TGCAGTGCTAGAGAGCTTAGCTCTGGGGCCAACGTCCTGACTTTC. Amino acid sequence: CSARELSSGANVLTF.

The V and J genes are TRBV12-3 or TRBV12-4 and TRBJ1-2; 7 positions agree with TRBD1. J gave up 7 bases and V 5 bases, and 10 bases lay outside the gene matches. This CDR3 region has 14 residues. CDR3 sequence: CASSATGLVGGYTF. The DNA for the CDR3 is TGTGCCAGCAGTGCGACAGGGTTAGTGGGTGGCTACACCTTC.

This chain uses TRBV20-1 with TRBJ2-3; D is tentatively TRBD1 or TRBD2 (5 bases each). Germline CDR1 reads DFQATT; CDR2 reads SNEGSKA (reference sequence). CDR3 length: 13 residues. The germline V and J ends were trimmed by 3 bases and 1 base, with 8 bases remaining between them. The CDR3 region is CSASVGGTDTQYF. Written as DNA, the CDR3 is TGCAGTGCTAGTGTGGGGGGCACAGATACGCAGTATTTT.

The V and J genes are TRBV25-1 and TRBJ2-3, with 11 bases matching TRBD2. Losses at the gene ends were 5 bases for V and 6 bases for J; bases not matched to a gene: 10. Germline loops: CDR1 MGHDK, CDR2 SYGVNS. The CDR3 has 16 residues. In nucleotides, the CDR3 is TGTGCCAGCAGTCTATGGGGGACTAGCGGCTCGGATACGCAGTATTTT. Its translation is CASSLWGTSGSDTQYF. The full variable domain, with the rest looked up from reference TRBV25-1 and TRBJ2-3, is EADIYQTPRYLVIGTGKKITLECSQTMGHDKMYWYQQDPGMELHLIHYSYGVNSTEKGDLSSESTVSRIRTEHFPLTLESARPSHTSQYLCASSLWGTSGSDTQYFGPGTRLTVL.

The chain combines TRBV9 with TRBJ2-1, with 8 bases aligning to TRBD2. The CDR3 is made up of 15 amino acids. The germline CDR1 and CDR2 sequences are SGDLS and YYNGEE. The trim removed 5 bases at V and 2 bases at J, leaving 6 bases unmatched. The CDR3 loop is CASSAAGGAYNEQFF. The CDR3 region has the DNA TGTGCCAGCAGTGCAGCCGGGGGGGCCTACAATGAGCAGTTCTTC. Full variable domain (remainder filled in from reference TRBV9 and TRBJ2-1): DSGVTQTPKHLITATGQRVTLRCSPRSGDLSVYWYQQSLDQGLQFLIQYYNGEERAKGNILERFSAQQFPDLHSELNLSSLELGDSALYFCASSAAGGAYNEQFFGPGTRLTVL.

This chain links TRBV7-9 with TRBJ1-2, with 7 bases that match TRBD1. Germline CDR1 and CDR2: SEHNR and FQNEAQ (reference sequence). J was trimmed by 4 bases and V by 5 bases; bases with no gene match: 10. This CDR3 spans 15 amino acids. The DNA for the CDR3 is TGTGCCAGCAGCCCCCGGGACAGCCTACTCTATGGCTACACCTTC. Residues: CASSPRDSLLYGYTF.

A remark on this clonotype: It is likely a read error, because the conserved phenylalanine at the end of the CDR3 is missing. The chain is built from TRBV3-1 and TRBJ2-1; 7 nucleotides match TRBD2. CDR3 length: 16 residues. CDR1 and CDR2 (germline): LGHDT, YNNKEL (reference sequence). V shed 0 bases, J shed 4 bases, and the junction held 6 bases outside the gene matches. DNA for the CDR3: TGTGCCAGCAGCCAAGAAACTAGCGCCTTTTACAATGAGCAGTTCTGC. Residues: CASSQETSAFYNEQFC.

This clonotype occurred a few times. At one end the junction does not follow the germline gene, possibly because of a read error. The gene calls are TRBV2 and TRBJ2-4; D ambiguous. CDR1 and CDR2 (germline): SNHLY, FYNNEI. The CDR3 is 11 amino acids. CDR3 in DNA: TGTGCCAGTAGTGAAGAACAGCGAGAGTACTTC. Protein: CASSEEQREYF.

The J gene is TRBJ2-3, the V gene TRBV29-1; tentative D call: TRBD1 (6 bases). V shed 2 bases and J shed 4 bases, with 13 bases lying between them. The CDR3 is made up of 14 amino acids. From germline, CDR1 is SQVTM and CDR2 ANQGSEA. The CDR3 is CSVESEQGSDTQYF. Written as DNA, the CDR3 is TGCAGCGTTGAATCTGAGCAGGGGTCAGATACGCAGTATTTT.

This clonotype was counted a few times. This chain uses TRBV11-3 with TRBJ2-1; 7 bases are a match to TRBD2. This CDR3 has 15 residues. V lost 1 base and J lost 4; bases outside the gene matches: 4. The V gene's germline CDR1 is SGHNT and CDR2 YENEEA. The DNA of the CDR3 is TGTGCCAGCAGCTTAGGGACTAGAGTATACAATGAGCAGTTCTTC. Translating it yields CASSLGTRVYNEQFF.

This clonotype was seen more than once but under ten times. The J gene is TRBJ1-2, the V gene TRBV4-3; D is ambiguous. CDR1 and CDR2 (germline): LGHNA, YSLEER. The CDR3 extends over 14 amino acids. V was cut by 1 base and J by 3 bases, with 9 bases left in between. The CDR3 spells CASSQVQAHYGYTF. CDR3 bases: TGCGCCAGCAGCCAAGTCCAGGCTCACTATGGCTACACCTTC.

This clonotype was detected a few times. The rearrangement uses TRBV7-2 and TRBJ2-3, with TRBD2 as a possible D gene (7 bases). Germline V CDR1 and CDR2: SGHTA, FQGNSA. The CDR3 contains 17 residues. V lost 0 bases, J lost 8 bases, and 21 bases lay in between. CDR3 protein: CASSLAYAGATTGTQYF. CDR3 in DNA: TGTGCCAGCAGCTTAGCGTATGCGGGGGCCACCACGGGTACGCAGTATTTT.

This clonotype was detected only a few times. The chain carries TRBV10-3 and TRBJ2-1; no firm D call. CDR1 and CDR2 from the germline V gene are ENHRY and SYGVKD. Between the trimmed V and J ends, which lost 0 bases and 12 bases, there was a span of 15 bases. The CDR3 extends over 14 amino acids. The CDR3 reads CAISESKGLLRQFF. Here the CDR3 DNA reads TGTGCCATCAGTGAGTCGAAAGGGTTGTTAAGGCAGTTCTTC.

The chain has TRBV20-1 and TRBJ2-7; no firm D call. V lost 6 bases, J lost 3 bases, and 12 bases lay in between. The CDR3 runs to 12 residues. Germline V gene sequence: CDR1 DFQATT, CDR2 SNEGSKA (reference sequence). DNA of the CDR3: TGCAGTGCGGGCAGGCTCAACTACGAGCAGTACTTC. Protein product: CSAGRLNYEQYF.

The CDR3 DNA is TGTGCCAGCAATCCACAGGGTGGGGTTACTGAAGCTTTCTTT. This codes for CASNPQGGVTEAFF. The chain is built from TRBV6-2 or TRBV6-3 and TRBJ1-1, with a tentative D call TRBD1 (6 bases). The ends were cut back, 7 bases at V and 5 bases at J, with 17 bases in the middle. The CDR3 consists of 14 residues. The germline gives CDR1 MNHEY, CDR2 SVGEGT.

This clonotype was observed a few times. This rearrangement joins TRBV6-5 to TRBJ1-2; D is perhaps TRBD1 (6 bases). The ends were cut back, 3 bases at V and 0 bases at J, with 20 bases in the middle. CDR3 length equals 18 residues. Germline V CDR1 and CDR2: MNHEY, SVGAGI. The DNA of the CDR3 is TGTGCCAGCAGTTATCCCTCTGAGGGGGGCCTCACTAACTATGGCTACACCTTC. Amino acid sequence: CASSYPSEGGLTNYGYTF.

V usage is TRBV5-1 and J usage is TRBJ1-1, with 9 positions matching TRBD1. From germline, CDR1 is SGHRS and CDR2 YFSETQ. The CDR3 length is 18 residues. V lost 5 bases, J lost 7 bases, and 21 bases stayed unmatched. The CDR3 loop is CASSSPGQGGLGLDEAFF. The CDR3 DNA follows: TGCGCCAGCAGTTCACCGGGACAGGGCGGGTTAGGGTTAGATGAAGCTTTCTTT.

The V gene is TRBV20-1, the J gene TRBJ2-4; 7 nucleotides line up with TRBD1. Per germline, CDR1 DFQATT and CDR2 SNEGSKA (reference sequence). The CDR3 runs to 13 residues. J lost 4 bases, V lost 6 bases, and 6 bases had no gene match. CDR3 residues: CSAYGTAKNIQYF. DNA for the CDR3: TGCAGTGCCTACGGGACAGCTAAAAACATTCAGTACTTC.

Turning to this clonotype: Germline is not matched at one junction end, which may reflect a read error. The chain joins TRBV7-2 to TRBJ2-6; tentatively, D is TRBD1 (5 bases). Germline loops: CDR1 SGHTA, CDR2 FQGNSA. This CDR3 is 15 amino acids long. The CDR3 DNA sequence: TGTGCCAGCAGCTTAAGTCGCTCTGGGGCCAGCGTCCTGACTTTC. This sequence encodes CASSLSRSGASVLTF.

This chain links TRBV18 with TRBJ2-7, with 7 bases that match TRBD1. After removal of 3 bases from V and 4 bases from J, the junction contained 9 bases not matched to a gene. This CDR3 has 15 residues. Germline CDR1 reads KGHSH; CDR2 reads LQKENI. The CDR3 DNA follows: TGTGCCAGCTCACCGGAGACAGGGAATAGGTACGAGCAGTACTTC. It translates to CASSPETGNRYEQYF.

This clonotype was recorded many times. CDR3 nucleotide sequence: TGTGCCAGCAGCTTAGGGCTAGCGGGGAATGAGCAGTTCTTC. The encoded protein is CASSLGLAGNEQFF. The chain links TRBV7-2 to TRBJ2-1; 9 bases agree with TRBD2. This CDR3 spans 14 amino acids. V shed 1 base and J 7 bases; nucleotides not matched to a gene: 2. Looked up from germline, CDR1 is SGHTA and CDR2 is FQGNSA.

CDR3 nucleotides: TGTGCCAGCAGATCCCGGGACAGGGGCCCGTACGAGCAGTACTTC. Its translation is CASRSRDRGPYEQYF. V gene TRBV28 combines with J gene TRBJ2-7, with TRBD1 identical over 10 bases. V was pared by 6 bases and J by 4 bases, with 9 bases of the junction left unmatched. The CDR3 consists of 15 residues. The germline V gene has CDR1 MDHEN and CDR2 SYDVKM.

This clonotype was seen a few times. The chain couples TRBV3-1 to TRBJ2-1; 7 nucleotides line up with TRBD2. CDR3 length equals 15 residues. Looked up from germline, CDR1 is LGHDT and CDR2 is YNNKEL (reference sequence). The ends lost 1 base at V and 4 bases at J; junction bases unmatched: 4. The CDR3 is CASSQVRGVYNEQFF. Here the CDR3 DNA reads TGTGCCAGCAGCCAAGTTCGGGGGGTATACAATGAGCAGTTCTTC.

A few counts support this clonotype. The chain is built from TRBV4-3 and TRBJ2-5; no clear D. Germline V gives CDR1 LGHNA, CDR2 YSLEER. Trimming removed 2 bases at V and 5 bases at J, with 9 bases between. This CDR3 contains 13 residues. The CDR3 here is CASSQSTWETQYF. The DNA of the CDR3 is TGCGCCAGCAGCCAATCTACTTGGGAGACCCAGTACTTC.

The sample holds many counts of this clonotype. The V and J genes are TRBV29-1 and TRBJ1-2, with D unclear. V lost 2 bases and J lost 5, with 27 bases in between. CDR3 length: 18 amino acids. The germline gives CDR1 SQVTM, CDR2 ANQGSEA. The DNA for the CDR3 is TGCAGCGTTGAATTATCGACGTCGCCACACTCAAGGGTTTATGGCTACACCTTC. Amino acids: CSVELSTSPHSRVYGYTF.